The TCR beta chain under discussion was sequenced for a study of T cell responses to AZD1222 COVID-19 vaccine (dated by TCRdb to the early 2020s). Context from the whole study: TCR sequencing was performed for roughly 240 trial participants, of whom roughly 200 were given two doses of AZD1222 and 26 were given two doses of MenACWY control vaccine. Trial participants were enrolled by age into 18-55, 56-69 and 70-plus year subgroups, with roughly 160, 29 and 62 TCR-sequenced participants respectively.

The CDR3 contains 12 residues, cysteine and phenylalanine counted. CDR3 DNA is the only sequence kept; it has 36 bases, read in frame from the first base. V and J are truncated by 0 bases and 4 bases respectively, leaving an intervening sequence of 6 bases. From a lookup of the germline V gene, CDR1 and CDR2 are SQVTM and ANQGSEA. The CDR3 regions of human TCRbeta chains were analyzed by immunosequencing. For the original study's pipeline: Repertoire TCRs were checked for matches against a reference library of SARS-CoV-2-specific TCRs that had been generated using the MIRA antigen-specificity platform. Breadth was defined as the fraction of unique TCRs that were SARS-CoV-2-associated, and depth was defined as the fraction of total T cells that were SARS-CoV-2-associated. Each spike-specific TCR was assigned to its reactive spike region and to a CD4 or CD8 class using the MIRA data. Log10-transformed breadth and depth values were compared by one-way ANOVA with Sidak's multiple comparisons tests. TCRdb's version of the immuneACCESS table is confined to in-frame rearrangements and falls short of the full clone set. An unresolved V gene accounts for under half of the shortfall where checked; the remainder is of unknown origin. Clone size and V and J calls were adopted from that table, with D and trimming inferred from the DNA. Across this sample there are 110,000 or so clones, with approximately 92% seen only once. 4.2% of the sample comes from the top ten.

Findings and caveats that apply to the study as a whole: Participants were mostly white British, with more females than males. The authors suggested clonal diversity may have been underestimated. Epitopes outside the regions mutated in the B.1.351 and B.1.1.7 variants were reportedly recognized by nearly half of the unique spike-specific TCRs. Because no samples from the day 14 peak response were available, repertoires could be characterized only after the peak T cell response. Conclusions about previously exposed vaccinees were limited because only a handful of AZD1222 recipients were SARS-CoV-2 seropositive at baseline. The 56-69-year group was small, and its depth increase did not reach significance, likely because of low power. After two AZD1222 doses, spike-specific TCR breadth and depth were significantly higher than at day 0 and than in MenACWY recipients. Vaccine-associated CD4 TCRs spanned the whole spike protein, with dominant responses in regions 160-218 and 743-854.

The meaning of the sample's time point label: about 28 days (+/-7) after the second vaccine dose. The sample's treatment or condition label is to be understood as: meningococcal conjugate vaccine given as trial control. Samples from vaccinated people were obtained from the UK trials COV001 and COV002, which included a single-blind randomized controlled phase 2/3 trial of AZD1222 (ChAdOx1 nCoV-19) in healthy adults. For TCRbeta chain sequencing, PBMC samples from trial participants were taken at day 0 and at day 28 after the second dose. Notes on this clone: The antigen it recognizes is unknown. Base qualities are not recorded, but no much larger clone differs from it by a single base.

The receptor comes from an adult who received the MenACWY meningococcal vaccine as a control. The sequencing used peripheral blood, collected 28 days after the second dose of the MenACWY control vaccine. Rearrangement joined TRBV29-1 to TRBJ1-2, with the D gene too uncertain to name. The nucleotide sequence reads TGCAGCGTTGAAGATACCCCCTATGGCTACACCTTC. Its amino acids are CSVEDTPYGYTF.